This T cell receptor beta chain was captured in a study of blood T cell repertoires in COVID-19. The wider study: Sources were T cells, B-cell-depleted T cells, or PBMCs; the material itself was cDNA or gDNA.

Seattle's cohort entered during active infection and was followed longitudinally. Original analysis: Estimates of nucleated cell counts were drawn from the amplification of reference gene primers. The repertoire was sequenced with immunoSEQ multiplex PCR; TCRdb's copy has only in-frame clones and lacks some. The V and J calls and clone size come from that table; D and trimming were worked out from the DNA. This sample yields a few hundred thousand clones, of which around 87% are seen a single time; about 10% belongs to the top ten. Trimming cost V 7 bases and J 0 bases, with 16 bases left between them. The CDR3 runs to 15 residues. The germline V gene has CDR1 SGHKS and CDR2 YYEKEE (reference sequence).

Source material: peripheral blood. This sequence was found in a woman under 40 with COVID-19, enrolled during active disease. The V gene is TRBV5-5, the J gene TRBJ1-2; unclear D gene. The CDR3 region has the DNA TGTGCCAGCGCCCTGGGCCCCGTTACTAACTATGGCTACACCTTC. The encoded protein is CASALGPVTNYGYTF.